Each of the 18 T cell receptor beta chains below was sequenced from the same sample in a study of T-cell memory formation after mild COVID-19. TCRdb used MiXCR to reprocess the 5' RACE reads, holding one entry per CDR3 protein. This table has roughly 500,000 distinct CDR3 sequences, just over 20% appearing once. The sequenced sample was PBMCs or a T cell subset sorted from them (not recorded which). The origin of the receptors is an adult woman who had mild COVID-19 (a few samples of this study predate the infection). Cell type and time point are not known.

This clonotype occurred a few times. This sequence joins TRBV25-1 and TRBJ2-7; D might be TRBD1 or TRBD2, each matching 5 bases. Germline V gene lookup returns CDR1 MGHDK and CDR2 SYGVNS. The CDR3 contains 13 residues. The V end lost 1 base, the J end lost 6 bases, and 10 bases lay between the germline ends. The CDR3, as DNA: TGTGCCAGCAGTGAATCCCGTGGGGGCGAGCAGTACTTC. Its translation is CASSESRGGEQYF.

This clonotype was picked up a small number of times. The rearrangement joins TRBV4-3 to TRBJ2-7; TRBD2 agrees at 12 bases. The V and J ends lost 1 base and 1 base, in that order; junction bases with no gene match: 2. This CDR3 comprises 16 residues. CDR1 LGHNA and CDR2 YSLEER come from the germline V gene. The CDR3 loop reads CASSQGLAGVSYEQYF. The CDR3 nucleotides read TGCGCCAGCAGCCAAGGACTAGCGGGAGTTTCCTACGAGCAGTACTTC.

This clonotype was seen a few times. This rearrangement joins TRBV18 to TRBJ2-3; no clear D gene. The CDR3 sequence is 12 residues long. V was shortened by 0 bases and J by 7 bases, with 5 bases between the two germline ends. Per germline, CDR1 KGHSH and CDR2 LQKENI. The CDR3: CASSPPTYTQYF. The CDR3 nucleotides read TGTGCCAGCTCACCACCGACCTATACGCAGTATTTT.

The CDR3, as DNA: TGTGCCAGCAGTTACAACCCGAGGTGGAATCAGCCCCAGCATTTT. It yields the protein CASSYNPRWNQPQHF. The chain joins TRBV6-2 or TRBV6-3 to TRBJ1-5, with unresolved D. The ends were cut back, 2 bases at V and 4 bases at J, with 12 bases in the middle. Germline V gene sequence: CDR1 MNHEY, CDR2 SVGEGT. The CDR3 is 15 residues long.

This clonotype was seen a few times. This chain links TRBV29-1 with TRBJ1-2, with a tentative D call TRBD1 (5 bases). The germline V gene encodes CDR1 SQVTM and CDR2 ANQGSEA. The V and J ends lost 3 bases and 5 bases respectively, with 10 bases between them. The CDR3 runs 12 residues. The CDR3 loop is CSVEKTVYGYTF. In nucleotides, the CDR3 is TGCAGCGTTGAGAAGACAGTATATGGCTACACCTTC.

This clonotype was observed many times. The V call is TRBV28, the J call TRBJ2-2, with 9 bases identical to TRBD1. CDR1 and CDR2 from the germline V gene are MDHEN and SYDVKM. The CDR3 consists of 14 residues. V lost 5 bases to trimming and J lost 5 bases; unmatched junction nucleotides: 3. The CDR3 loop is CASSRDRVTGELFF. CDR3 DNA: TGTGCCAGCAGTAGGGACAGGGTGACCGGGGAGCTGTTTTTT. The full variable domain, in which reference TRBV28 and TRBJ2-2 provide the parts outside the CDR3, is DVKVTQSSRYLVKRTGEKVFLECVQDMDHENMFWYRQDPGLGLRLIYFSYDVKMKEKGDIPEGYSVSREKKERFSLILESASTNQTSMYLCASSRDRVTGELFFGEGSRLTVL.

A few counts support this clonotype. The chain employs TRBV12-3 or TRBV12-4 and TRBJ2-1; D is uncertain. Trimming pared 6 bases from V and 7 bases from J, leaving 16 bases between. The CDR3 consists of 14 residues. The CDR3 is CASSSPLTSNEQFF. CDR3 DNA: TGTGCCAGCAGCAGCCCTTTAACTTCGAATGAGCAGTTCTTC.

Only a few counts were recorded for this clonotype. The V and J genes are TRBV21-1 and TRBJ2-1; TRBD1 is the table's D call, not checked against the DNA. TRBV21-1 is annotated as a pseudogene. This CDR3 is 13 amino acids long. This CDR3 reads CASSKWRTGEQFF. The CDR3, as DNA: TGTGCCAGCAGCAAATGGCGGACAGGCGAGCAGTTCTTC.

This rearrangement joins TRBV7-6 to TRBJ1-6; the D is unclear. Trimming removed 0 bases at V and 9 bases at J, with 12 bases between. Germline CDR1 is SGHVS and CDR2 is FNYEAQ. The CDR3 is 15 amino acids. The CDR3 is CASSLAPEGGSPLHF. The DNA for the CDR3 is TGTGCCAGCAGCTTAGCGCCTGAGGGCGGTTCACCCCTCCACTTT. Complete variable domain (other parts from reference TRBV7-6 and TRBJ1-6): GAGVSQSPRYKVTKRGQDVALRCDPISGHVSLYWYRQALGQGPEFLTYFNYEAQQDKSGLPNDRFSAERPEGSISTLTIQRTEQRDSAMYRCASSLAPEGGSPLHFGNGTRLTVT.

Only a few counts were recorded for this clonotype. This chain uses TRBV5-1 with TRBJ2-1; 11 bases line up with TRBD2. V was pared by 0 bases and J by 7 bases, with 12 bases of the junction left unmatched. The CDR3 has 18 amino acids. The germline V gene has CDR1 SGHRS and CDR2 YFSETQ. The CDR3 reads CASSLDFLTSGEGNEQFF. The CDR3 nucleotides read TGCGCCAGCAGCTTGGACTTCTTGACTAGCGGGGAGGGGAATGAGCAGTTCTTC.

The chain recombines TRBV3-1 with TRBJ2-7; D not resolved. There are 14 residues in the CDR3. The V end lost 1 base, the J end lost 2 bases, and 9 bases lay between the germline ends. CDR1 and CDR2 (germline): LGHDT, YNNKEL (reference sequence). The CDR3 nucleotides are TGTGCCAGCAGCCAAGGTGGAATAGCCTACGAGCAGTACTTC. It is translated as CASSQGGIAYEQYF.

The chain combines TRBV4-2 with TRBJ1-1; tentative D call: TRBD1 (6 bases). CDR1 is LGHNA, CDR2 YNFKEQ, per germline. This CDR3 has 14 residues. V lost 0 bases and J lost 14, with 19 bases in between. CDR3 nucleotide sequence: TGTGCCAGCAGCCAAGATTGGGGGGCAGGGGAACGGTTCTTT. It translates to CASSQDWGAGERFF.

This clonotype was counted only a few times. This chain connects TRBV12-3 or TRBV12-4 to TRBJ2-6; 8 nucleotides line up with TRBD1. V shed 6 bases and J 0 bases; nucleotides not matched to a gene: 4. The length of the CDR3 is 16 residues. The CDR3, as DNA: TGTGCCAGCAGGCGGACAGGGAGCTCTGGGGCCAACGTCCTGACTTTC. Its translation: CASRRTGSSGANVLTF.

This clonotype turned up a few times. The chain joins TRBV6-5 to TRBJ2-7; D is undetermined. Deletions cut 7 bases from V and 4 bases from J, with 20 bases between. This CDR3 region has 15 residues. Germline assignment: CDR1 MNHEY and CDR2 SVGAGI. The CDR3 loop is CASKRSVSGGYEQYF. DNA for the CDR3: TGTGCCAGCAAGCGATCTGTGTCGGGTGGATACGAGCAGTACTTC.

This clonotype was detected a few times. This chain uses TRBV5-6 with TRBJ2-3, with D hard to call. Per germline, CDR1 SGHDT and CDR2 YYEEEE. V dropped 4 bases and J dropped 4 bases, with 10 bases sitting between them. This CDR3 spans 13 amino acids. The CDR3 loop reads CASSGPVADTQYF. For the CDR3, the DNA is TGTGCCAGCAGCGGACCCGTGGCAGATACGCAGTATTTT.

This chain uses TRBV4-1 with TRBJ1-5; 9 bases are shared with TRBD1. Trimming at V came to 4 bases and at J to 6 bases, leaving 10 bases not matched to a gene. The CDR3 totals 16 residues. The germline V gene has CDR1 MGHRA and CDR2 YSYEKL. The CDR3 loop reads CASSPGGQGNAQPQHF. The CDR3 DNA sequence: TGCGCCAGCAGCCCCGGGGGACAGGGAAACGCTCAGCCCCAGCATTTT.

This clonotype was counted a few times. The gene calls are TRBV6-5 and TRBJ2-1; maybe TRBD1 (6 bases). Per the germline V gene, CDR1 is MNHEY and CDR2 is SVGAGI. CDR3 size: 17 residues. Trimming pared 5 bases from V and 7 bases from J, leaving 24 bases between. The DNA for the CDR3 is TGTGCCAGCAGTGGCACCTCCGGGACACCGTGGGGGAATGAGCAGTTCTTC. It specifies CASSGTSGTPWGNEQFF.

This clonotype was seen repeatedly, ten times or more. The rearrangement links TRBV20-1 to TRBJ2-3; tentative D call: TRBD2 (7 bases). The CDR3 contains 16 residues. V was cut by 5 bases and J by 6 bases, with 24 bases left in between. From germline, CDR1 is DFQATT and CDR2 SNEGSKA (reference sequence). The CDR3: CSASPAEGGHGDTQYF. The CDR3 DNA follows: TGCAGTGCTTCCCCCGCGGAGGGGGGGCACGGGGATACGCAGTATTTT.